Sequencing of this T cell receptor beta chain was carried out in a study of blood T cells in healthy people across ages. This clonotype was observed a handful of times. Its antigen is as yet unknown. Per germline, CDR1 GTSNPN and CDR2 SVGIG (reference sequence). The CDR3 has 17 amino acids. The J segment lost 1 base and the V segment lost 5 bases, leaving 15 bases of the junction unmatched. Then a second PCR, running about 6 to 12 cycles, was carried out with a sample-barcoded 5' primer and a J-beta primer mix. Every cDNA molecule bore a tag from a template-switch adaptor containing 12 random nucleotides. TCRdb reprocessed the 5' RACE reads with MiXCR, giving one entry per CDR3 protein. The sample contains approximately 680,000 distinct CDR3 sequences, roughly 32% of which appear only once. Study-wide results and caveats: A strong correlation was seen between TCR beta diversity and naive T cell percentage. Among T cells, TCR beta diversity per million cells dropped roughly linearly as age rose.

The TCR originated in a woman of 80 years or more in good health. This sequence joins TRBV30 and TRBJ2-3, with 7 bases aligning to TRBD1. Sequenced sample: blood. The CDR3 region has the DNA TGTGCCTGGGACCCAAAGGTCGACAGGGCGGGCACAGATACGCAGTATTTT. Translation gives CAWDPKVDRAGTDTQYF.